The 27 T cell receptor beta chains reported below all come from one sample, sequenced in a study of control samples from healthy donors and cancer patients. The data were produced by immunoSEQ multiplex PCR, yet TCRdb's version contains in-frame clones alone and is incomplete. The sample comprises 130,000 to 150,000 clones, 70% to 90% of which are singletons, and approximately 9.4% rests with the top ten. The sequenced sample consisted of blood. Receptors originate from a woman in her 30s in good health.

This clone was seen only once. This chain connects TRBV10-1 to TRBJ2-5, with D perhaps matching TRBD2 (6 bases). CDR3 length: 16 amino acids. CDR1 and CDR2 (germline): WNHNN, SYGVQD (reference sequence). V lost 10 bases and J lost 5, with 26 bases in between. In DNA form, the CDR3 reads TGCGCCAACGTGTCGACTAGTAAATCCTTGGAGGAGACCCAGTACTTC. As protein: CANVSTSKSLEETQYF.

The V and J genes are TRBV7-9 and TRBJ2-3, with 10 nucleotides matching TRBD2. The junction had 8 bases not matched to a gene; V was cut back by 5 bases and J by 0 bases. Germline CDR1 and CDR2: SEHNR and FQNEAQ (reference sequence). CDR3 length equals 17 residues. CDR3 nucleotide sequence: TGTGCCAGCAGCCCTACACTAGCGGGACCTAGCACAGATACGCAGTATTTT. Protein product: CASSPTLAGPSTDTQYF.

The J gene is TRBJ2-7, the V gene TRBV18; a possible D gene is TRBD1 (5 bases). V dropped 4 bases and J dropped 2 bases, with 15 bases sitting between them. The CDR3 is 15 amino acids. From germline, CDR1 is KGHSH and CDR2 LQKENI. The CDR3 loop reads CASSRTTGYTYEQYF. The CDR3 nucleotides are TGTGCCAGCTCACGGACAACAGGTTATACCTACGAGCAGTACTTC.

The rearrangement links TRBV3-1 (or the pseudogene TRBV3-2) to TRBJ1-4, with D possibly being TRBD1 (5 bases). Germline-derived CDR1 and CDR2 are LGHDT and YNNKEL (reference sequence). V shed 4 bases and J shed 4 bases, with 13 bases lying between them. This CDR3 is 15 amino acids long. The DNA of the CDR3 is TGTGCCAGCAGCCGGAGGGGCCCTGGTAATGAAAAACTGTTTTTT. This translates into CASSRRGPGNEKLFF.

This clone has just one count. The rearrangement links TRBV3-1 (or the pseudogene TRBV3-2) to TRBJ2-3; 12 nucleotides agree with TRBD2. V shed 2 bases and J 6 bases; nucleotides not matched to a gene: 3. This CDR3 spans 15 amino acids. Per germline, CDR1 LGHDT and CDR2 YNNKEL (reference sequence). The CDR3 protein is CASSQLAGGPDTQYF. CDR3 nucleotides: TGTGCCAGCAGCCAACTAGCGGGAGGGCCCGATACGCAGTATTTT.

The chain couples TRBV5-1 to TRBJ1-5; D gene unclear. In germline, CDR1 is SGHRS, CDR2 YFSETQ. V lost 0 bases, J lost 7 bases, and 8 bases lay in between. This CDR3 has 13 amino acids. The CDR3 is CASSLGNGQPQHF. The DNA of the CDR3 is TGCGCCAGCAGCTTGGGGAATGGACAGCCCCAGCATTTT.

J is TRBJ2-3 and V is TRBV11-1; 11 nucleotides agree with TRBD2. The CDR3 is 14 residues long. Trimming removed 4 bases from V and 14 bases from J; junction bases left unmatched: 11. Germline CDR1 reads SGHAT; CDR2 reads FQDESV (reference sequence). CDR3 residues: CASSSSTSGAPRYF. CDR3 nucleotide sequence: TGTGCCAGCAGCTCCTCGACTAGCGGGGCCCCTAGGTATTTT.

The J gene is TRBJ2-4, the V gene TRBV5-6; D is uncertain. CDR1 SGHDT and CDR2 YYEEEE come from the germline V gene. There are 16 residues in the CDR3. Trimming left V 3 bases short and J 0 bases short, with 13 bases between. The CDR3 protein is CASSSHLDLAKNIQYF. The CDR3 nucleotides are TGTGCCAGCAGCTCCCATCTAGATCTAGCCAAAAACATTCAGTACTTC. Full variable domain (outside the CDR3, taken from reference TRBV5-6 and TRBJ2-4): DAGVTQSPTHLIKTRGQQVTLRCSPKSGHDTVSWYQQALGQGPQFIFQYYEEEERQRGNFPDRFSGHQFPNYSSELNVNALLLGDSALYLCASSSHLDLAKNIQYFGAGTRLSVL.

Comment on this clone: One junction end disagrees with the germline gene, perhaps due to a read error. The chain couples TRBV6-5 to TRBJ1-1; a weak D match, TRBD1 (5 bases). This CDR3 region has 14 residues. CDR1 MNHEY and CDR2 SVGAGI come from the germline V gene. CDR3 residues: CAEGRGALGIEAFF. DNA for the CDR3: TGCGCTGAAGGGAGGGGTGCATTGGGGATTGAAGCTTTCTTT.

The chain couples TRBV7-8 to TRBJ1-5, with D hard to call. Trimming took 5 bases from V and 0 from J, leaving 11 bases between them. The CDR3 has 15 amino acids. Germline V gene data show CDR1 as SGHVS and CDR2 as FQNEAQ. The DNA for the CDR3 is TGTGCCAGCAGCCCAAGTGCTAATAGCAATCAGCCCCAGCATTTT. Amino acids: CASSPSANSNQPQHF.

The J gene is TRBJ1-3, the V gene TRBV5-6; TRBD1 agrees at 12 bases. In germline, CDR1 is SGHDT, CDR2 YYEEEE. Trimming removed 3 bases from V and 2 bases from J; junction bases left unmatched: 3. This CDR3 spans 16 amino acids. The CDR3 reads CASSWGTGGTGNTIYF. DNA of the CDR3: TGTGCCAGCAGCTGGGGGACAGGGGGCACTGGAAACACCATATATTTT.

This clone was counted a few times. The chain has TRBV5-1 and TRBJ1-2; maybe TRBD1 (5 bases). The CDR3 loop spans 14 amino acids. V was pared by 4 bases and J by 3 bases, with 13 bases between. Germline V gene data show CDR1 as SGHRS and CDR2 as YFSETQ. CDR3 nucleotide sequence: TGCGCCAGCAGCCCCGGACAACTATACTATGGCTACACCTTC. Its translation is CASSPGQLYYGYTF.

The chain couples TRBV7-6 to TRBJ1-6; 11 bases map to TRBD1. This CDR3 comprises 16 residues. Germline V CDR1 and CDR2: SGHVS, FNYEAQ. After removal of 4 bases from V and 2 bases from J, the junction contained 1 base not matched to a gene. CDR3 DNA: TGTGCCAGCAGCTCGGACAGGGGGCCCTATAATTCACCCCTCCACTTT. Translated, it gives CASSSDRGPYNSPLHF. Using reference TRBV7-6 and TRBJ1-6 for the parts outside the CDR3, the full variable domain is GAGVSQSPRYKVTKRGQDVALRCDPISGHVSLYWYRQALGQGPEFLTYFNYEAQQDKSGLPNDRFSAERPEGSISTLTIQRTEQRDSAMYRCASSSDRGPYNSPLHFGNGTRLTVT.

The chain is built from TRBV6-4 and TRBJ2-1, with TRBD2 identical over 7 bases. Trimming at V came to 3 bases and at J to 7 bases, leaving 6 bases not matched to a gene. Germline CDR1 is MRHNA and CDR2 is SNTAGT. The CDR3 runs to 14 residues. CDR3 DNA sequence: TGTGCCAGCAGTGAGCGGGGACTAACGAATGAGCAGTTCTTC. Translation gives CASSERGLTNEQFF.

The chain has TRBV28 and TRBJ1-2; a possible D gene is TRBD1 (6 bases). This CDR3 is built from 22 residues. The germline V and J ends were trimmed by 7 bases and 1 base, with 37 bases remaining between them. Germline V CDR1 and CDR2: MDHEN, SYDVKM. DNA of the CDR3: TGTGCCAGCATCCCACATGGTGTCGTGAAGCCTGGACAGTACTCACTTAACTATGGCTACACCTTC. Translating gives CASIPHGVVKPGQYSLNYGYTF.

The chain recombines TRBV6-5 with TRBJ1-4; tentative D call: TRBD1 (5 bases). V was cut by 11 bases and J by 0 bases, with 10 bases left in between. Germline CDR1 reads MNHEY; CDR2 reads SVGAGI. The CDR3 covers 13 residues. The CDR3 DNA follows: TGTGCCGGGAGGGGAGCAACTAATGAAAAACTGTTTTTT. Translated: CAGRGATNEKLFF.

The chain employs TRBV18 and TRBJ1-1; perhaps TRBD1 as D (5 bases). Germline CDR1 reads KGHSH; CDR2 reads LQKENI. V was shortened by 5 bases and J by 1 base, with 8 bases between the two germline ends. The length of the CDR3 is 13 residues. The CDR3 DNA is TGTGCCAGCTCAACAGGACAGAACACTGAAGCTTTCTTT. It translates to CASSTGQNTEAFF.

J is TRBJ1-2 and V is TRBV5-1, with a tentative D call TRBD1 (6 bases). In germline, CDR1 is SGHRS, CDR2 YFSETQ. V lost 3 bases, J lost 8 bases, and 11 bases lay in between. The CDR3 length is 12 residues. The CDR3 loop is CASSSPGDGYTF. DNA for the CDR3: TGCGCCAGCAGCTCCCCAGGGGACGGCTACACCTTC.

The chain combines TRBV19 with TRBJ1-5; D is unresolved. V shed 6 bases and J shed 2 bases, with 14 bases lying between them. Per germline, CDR1 LNHDA and CDR2 SQIVND (reference sequence). The CDR3 covers 15 residues. CDR3 in DNA: TGTGCCAGTAGGAGGGTCTTTATGGGCAATCAGCCCCAGCATTTT. This gives the protein CASRRVFMGNQPQHF.

The gene calls are TRBV24-1 and TRBJ2-7, with 7 bases aligning to TRBD1. Losses at the gene ends were 12 bases for V and 4 bases for J; bases not matched to a gene: 14. The CDR3 has 14 residues. Germline V gene lookup returns CDR1 KGHDR and CDR2 SFDVKD. The CDR3 region is CASPHRQGEYEQYF. DNA for the CDR3: TGTGCCTCACCACATCGGCAGGGGGAGTACGAGCAGTACTTC.

V is TRBV10-1 and J is TRBJ2-1, with 14 nucleotides matching TRBD2. The ends lost 8 bases at V and 4 bases at J; junction bases unmatched: 10. Germline assignment: CDR1 WNHNN and CDR2 SYGVQD (reference sequence). This CDR3 region has 17 residues. CDR3 in amino acids: CASPGLAGGRVYNEQFF. DNA of the CDR3: TGCGCCAGCCCCGGACTAGCGGGAGGCCGGGTTTACAATGAGCAGTTCTTC.

J is TRBJ2-2 and V is TRBV19, with TRBD2 as a possible D gene (7 bases). CDR3 size: 18 residues. Germline-derived CDR1 and CDR2 are LNHDA and SQIVND (reference sequence). Trimming cost V 2 bases and J 3 bases, with 19 bases left between them. The CDR3 bases are TGTGCCAGTAGTATAAGGGGGTGGCTAGCGGACTACACCGGGGAGCTGTTTTTT. Translated: CASSIRGWLADYTGELFF.

The chain carries TRBV20-1 and TRBJ1-1; D gene ambiguous. The CDR3 loop spans 12 amino acids. Germline V CDR1 and CDR2: DFQATT, SNEGSKA (reference sequence). Trimming shortened V by 3 bases and J by 7 bases, and 12 bases separated the two germline ends. CDR3 nucleotide sequence: TGCAGTGCTAGTTCGGCGGGCGGTGAAGCTTTCTTT. It encodes CSASSAGGEAFF.

The V gene is TRBV3-1 (or the pseudogene TRBV3-2), the J gene TRBJ2-2, with 8 bases that match TRBD2. The V and J ends lost 4 bases and 4 bases, in that order; junction bases with no gene match: 8. The CDR3 runs to 16 residues. Germline lookup yields CDR1 LGHDT and CDR2 YNNKEL (reference sequence). The DNA for the CDR3 is TGTGCCAGCAGCCCCTACCTAGCGGGTTCCACCGGGGAGCTGTTTTTT. This gives the protein CASSPYLAGSTGELFF.

The V call is TRBV6-5, the J call TRBJ2-7; D is undetermined. V was pared by 6 bases and J by 4 bases, with 4 bases between. The CDR3 is made up of 10 amino acids. CDR1 and CDR2 (germline): MNHEY, SVGAGI. The CDR3 nucleotides are TGTGCCAGCAGCAGATACGAGCAGTACTTC. This encodes CASSRYEQYF.

The chain carries TRBV18 and TRBJ1-5, with 7 bases identical to TRBD1. J was trimmed by 7 bases and V by 6 bases; bases with no gene match: 12. Per germline, CDR1 KGHSH and CDR2 LQKENI. The CDR3 spans 15 residues. The CDR3 sequence is CASSRRTGVGQPQHF. CDR3 DNA sequence: TGTGCCAGCTCGCGTCGAACAGGGGTAGGGCAGCCCCAGCATTTT.

V usage is TRBV7-9 and J usage is TRBJ2-1, with TRBD1 identical over 8 bases. The CDR3 loop spans 15 amino acids. J was trimmed by 0 bases and V by 6 bases; bases with no gene match: 4. Per germline, CDR1 SEHNR and CDR2 FQNEAQ (reference sequence). The CDR3 spells CASSWGQASYNEQFF. The CDR3 bases are TGTGCCAGCAGTTGGGGACAGGCCTCCTACAATGAGCAGTTCTTC.